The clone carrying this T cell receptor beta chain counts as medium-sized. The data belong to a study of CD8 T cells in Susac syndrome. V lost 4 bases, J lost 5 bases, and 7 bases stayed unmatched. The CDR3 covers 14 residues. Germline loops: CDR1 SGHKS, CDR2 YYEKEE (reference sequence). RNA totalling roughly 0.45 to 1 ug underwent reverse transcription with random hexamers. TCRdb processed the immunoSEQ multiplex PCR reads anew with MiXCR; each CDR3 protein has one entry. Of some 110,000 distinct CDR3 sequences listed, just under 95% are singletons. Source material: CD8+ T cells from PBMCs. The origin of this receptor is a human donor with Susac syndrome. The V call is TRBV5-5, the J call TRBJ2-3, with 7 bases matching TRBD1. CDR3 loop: CASSDWTGEDTQYF. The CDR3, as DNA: TGTGCCAGCAGCGATTGGACAGGAGAAGATACGCAGTATTTT.